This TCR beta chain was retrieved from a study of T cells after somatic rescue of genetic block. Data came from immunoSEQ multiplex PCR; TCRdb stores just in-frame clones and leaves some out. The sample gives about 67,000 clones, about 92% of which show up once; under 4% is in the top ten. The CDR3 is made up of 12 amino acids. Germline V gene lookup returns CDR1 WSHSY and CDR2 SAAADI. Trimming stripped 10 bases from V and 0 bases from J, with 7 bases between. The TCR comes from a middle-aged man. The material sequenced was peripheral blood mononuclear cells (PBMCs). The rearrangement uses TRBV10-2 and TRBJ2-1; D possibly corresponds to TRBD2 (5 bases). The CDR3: CATTSSYNEQFF. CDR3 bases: TGCGCCACCACTAGCTCCTACAATGAGCAGTTCTTC.